The clone carrying this TCR beta chain occurred many times. These data originate in a study of CD8+ T cells in alopecia areata. Investigators isolated RNA and reverse transcribed it into cDNA to act as the sequencing template. Profiling relied on immunoSEQ multiplex PCR, and the TCRdb table lists in-frame clones only, not all of them. The sample records approximately 180,000 clones, 59% being singletons. The sequence derives from a human donor with alopecia areata. This specimen consisted of CD4+ T cells sorted from blood, obtained at week 0.

CDR3 in amino acids: CASSPLRGHFF. The CDR3 region has the DNA TGTGCCAGCAGTCCTCTTCGGGGACATTTCTTT. The chain couples TRBV6-7 to TRBJ1-1; D possibly corresponds to TRBD1 (6 bases). TRBV6-7 is known as an ORF, though its function is uncertain. CDR3 length equals 11 residues. V lost 5 bases, J lost 13 bases, and 14 bases lay in between.